This is a list of T cell receptor beta chains from one sample in a study of T-cell memory formation after mild COVID-19. TCRdb called the 5' RACE reads again in MiXCR, with one record for every CDR3 protein. Of about 430,000 distinct CDR3 sequences listed, approximately 24% are singletons. The sequenced material came from PBMCs or a T cell subset sorted from them (not recorded which). The receptors shown here come from an adult woman who had mild COVID-19 (a few samples of this study predate the infection). Cell type and time point are not known. CDR3s include the opening cysteine and the closing phenylalanine or tryptophan. D genes are given only for firm matches. Expanded clones are given a class, and other clones once, few, many or no size at all.

J | D | size | V | CDR3 | DNA
TRBJ2-4 | - | - | TRBV21-1 | CASSKEKGRKNIQYF | TGTGCCAGCAGCAAAGAAAAGGGTAGGAAAAACATTCAGTACTTC
TRBJ2-2 | - | few | TRBV6-2/TRBV6-3 | CASSQSGTGELFF | TGTGCCAGCAGTCAAAGCGGGACCGGGGAGCTGTTTTTT
TRBJ1-4 | TRBD1 | few | TRBV24-1 | CATSDSGQFNEKLFF | TGTGCCACCAGTGATTCGGGACAGTTTAATGAAAAACTGTTTTTT
TRBJ1-5 | TRBD1 | few | TRBV7-9 | CASSSGQGGGNQPQHF | TGTGCCAGCAGCTCTGGACAGGGAGGTGGCAATCAGCCCCAGCATTTT
TRBJ2-3 | TRBD2 | few | TRBV19 | CASTQGLAGAPDTQYF | TGTGCCAGTACTCAGGGACTAGCGGGAGCTCCGGATACGCAGTATTTT
TRBJ1-1 | - | few | TRBV5-1 | CASSHLVRDSTEAFF | TGCGCCAGCAGCCACCTGGTGAGGGATAGTACTGAAGCTTTCTTT
TRBJ2-1 | TRBD1 | many | TRBV18 | CASLGTGALPYNEQFF | TGTGCCAGCCTTGGGACAGGGGCCCTCCCCTACAATGAGCAGTTCTTC
TRBJ1-2 | - | few | TRBV7-2 | CASSLRDMRGYTF | TGTGCCAGCAGCCTCCGGGACATGAGGGGCTACACCTTC
TRBJ1-4 | - | - | TRBV5-5 | CASSLWGNEKLFF | TGTGCCAGCAGCTTGTGGGGCAATGAAAAACTGTTTTTT
TRBJ1-1 | - | few | TRBV5-1 | CASSLTLRDGAFF | TGCGCCAGCAGCCTGACGCTGCGGGACGGAGCTTTCTTT
TRBJ2-7 | TRBD1 | few | TRBV4-2 | CASSQEDRGSLYEQYF | TGTGCCAGCAGCCAGGAAGACAGGGGGTCCCTCTACGAGCAGTACTTC
TRBJ2-7 | TRBD1 | - | TRBV13 | CASTSGGHEQYF | TGTGCCAGTACCTCAGGGGGCCACGAGCAGTACTTC
TRBJ2-1 | - | - | TRBV9 | CASSVPGGYNEQFF | TGTGCCAGCAGCGTCCCCGGGGGCTACAATGAGCAGTTCTTC
TRBJ1-2 | - | - | TRBV6-2/TRBV6-3 | CASTNSVPGYTF | TGTGCCAGCACCAACAGCGTTCCAGGCTACACCTTC
TRBJ1-6 | TRBD1 | - | TRBV7-2 | CASSSGTGLSPLHF | TGTGCCAGCAGCTCCGGGACAGGGCTTTCACCCCTCCACTTT
TRBJ2-1 | - | many | TRBV25-1 | CASSQGYSGNEQFF | TGTGCCAGCAGTCAAGGATACAGCGGTAATGAGCAGTTCTTC
TRBJ2-1 | - | - | TRBV11-2 | CASSSGPVYNEQFF | TGTGCCAGCAGCTCGGGACCTGTCTACAATGAGCAGTTCTTC
TRBJ2-2 | - | few | TRBV9 | CASSVARQGPSNTGELFF | TGTGCCAGCAGCGTAGCCCGCCAGGGACCCTCGAACACCGGGGAGCTGTTTTTT
TRBJ1-1 | TRBD1 | - | TRBV6-5 | CASSNRGLGTEAFF | TGTGCCAGCAGTAACAGGGGGCTGGGCACTGAAGCTTTCTTT
TRBJ2-1 | TRBD1 | - | TRBV5-1 | CARSFSRGNEQFF | TGCGCCAGAAGCTTCAGCAGGGGGAATGAGCAGTTCTTC
TRBJ1-4 | TRBD1 | few | TRBV12-3/TRBV12-4 | CASRDSNEKLFF | TGTGCCAGCCGGGACAGTAATGAAAAACTGTTTTTT
TRBJ2-7 | TRBD2 | - | TRBV29-1 | CSVDLAGAFEQYF | TGCAGCGTTGACTTAGCGGGGGCTTTCGAGCAGTACTTC
TRBJ1-1 | - | - | TRBV6-5 | CASSYSLTGTNTEAFF | TGTGCCAGCAGTTACTCGTTGACAGGAACGAACACTGAAGCTTTCTTT
TRBJ2-7 | - | - | TRBV28 | CASSLEGVSYEQYF | TGTGCCAGCAGTTTAGAAGGCGTCTCCTACGAGCAGTACTTC
TRBJ2-1 | - | - | TRBV7-2 | CASSLFSVRGEQFF | TGTGCCAGCAGCTTATTTTCAGTACGGGGGGAGCAGTTCTTC
TRBJ2-7 | TRBD2 | few | TRBV12-3/TRBV12-4 | CASSLGSSGRWYEQYF | TGTGCCAGCAGTTTAGGGTCTAGCGGGAGATGGTACGAGCAGTACTTC